This T cell receptor beta chain was sequenced in a study of blood T cell repertoires in COVID-19. The protocol was immunoSEQ multiplex PCR, while the TCRdb copy is restricted to in-frame clones and leaves out a portion. Among just under 150,000 clones, about 85% were seen once, and the ten largest hold about 2.8%. Trimming cost V 4 bases and J 1 base; bases outside gene matches: 1. This CDR3 is built from 13 residues. Germline V gene sequence: CDR1 SGHRS, CDR2 YFSETQ. Sequenced input: peripheral blood. The J gene is TRBJ1-1, the V gene TRBV5-1; TRBD1 agrees at 7 bases. This receptor was obtained from a human donor with acute or convalescent COVID-19. The donor label of this sample is uncertain. Here the CDR3 DNA reads TGCGCCAGCAGCAGACAGGGGAACACTGAAGCTTTCTTT. It specifies CASSRQGNTEAFF.